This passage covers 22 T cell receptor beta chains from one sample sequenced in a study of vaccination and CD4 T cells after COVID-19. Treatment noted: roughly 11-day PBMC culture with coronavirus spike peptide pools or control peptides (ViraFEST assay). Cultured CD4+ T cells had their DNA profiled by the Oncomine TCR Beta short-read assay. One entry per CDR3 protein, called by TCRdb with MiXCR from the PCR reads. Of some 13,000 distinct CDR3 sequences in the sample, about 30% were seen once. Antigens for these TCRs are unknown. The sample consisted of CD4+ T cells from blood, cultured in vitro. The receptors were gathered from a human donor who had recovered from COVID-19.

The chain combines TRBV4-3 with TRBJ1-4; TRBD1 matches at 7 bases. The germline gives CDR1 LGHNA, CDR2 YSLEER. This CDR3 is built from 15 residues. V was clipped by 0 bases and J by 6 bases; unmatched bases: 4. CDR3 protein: CASSQETRGYEKLFF. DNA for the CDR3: TGCGCCAGCAGCCAAGAAACCAGGGGGTATGAAAAACTGTTTTTT.

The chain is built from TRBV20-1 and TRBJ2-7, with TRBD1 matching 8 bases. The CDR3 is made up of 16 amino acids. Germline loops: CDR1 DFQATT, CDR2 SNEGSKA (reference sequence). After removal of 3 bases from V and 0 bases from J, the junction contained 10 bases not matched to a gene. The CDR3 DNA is TGCAGTGCTAGGAGCTTGAGGACAGGGAGCTCCTACGAGCAGTACTTC. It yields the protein CSARSLRTGSSYEQYF.

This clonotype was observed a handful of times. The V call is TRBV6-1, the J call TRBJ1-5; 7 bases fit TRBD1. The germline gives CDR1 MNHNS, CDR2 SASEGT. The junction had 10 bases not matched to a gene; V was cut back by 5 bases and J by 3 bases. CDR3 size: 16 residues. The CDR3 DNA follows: TGTGCCAGCAGTACATACAGGGGTTCCGACAATCAGCCCCAGCATTTT. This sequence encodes CASSTYRGSDNQPQHF.

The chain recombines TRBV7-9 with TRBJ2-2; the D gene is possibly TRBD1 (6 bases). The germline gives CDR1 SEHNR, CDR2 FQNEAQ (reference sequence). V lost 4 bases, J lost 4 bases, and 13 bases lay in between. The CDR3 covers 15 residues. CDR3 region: CASSSLGAGTGELFF. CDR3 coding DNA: TGTGCCAGCAGCTCCCTGGGGGCGGGCACCGGGGAGCTGTTTTTT.

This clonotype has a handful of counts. The CDR3 spells CASTQRNSPFLGNEQFF. The DNA of the CDR3 is TGTGCCAGCACCCAGAGGAACTCCCCATTCCTCGGCAATGAGCAGTTCTTC. The chain employs TRBV21-1 and TRBJ2-1; the table's D gene call, TRBD2, was not cross checked with the DNA. TRBV21-1 represents a pseudogene. The CDR3 spans 17 residues.

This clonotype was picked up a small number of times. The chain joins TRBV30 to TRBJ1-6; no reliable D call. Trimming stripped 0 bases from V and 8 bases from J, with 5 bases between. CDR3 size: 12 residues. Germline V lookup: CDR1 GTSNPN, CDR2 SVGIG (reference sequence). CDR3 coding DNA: TGTGCCTGGAGTGTCGATTATTCACCCCTCCACTTT. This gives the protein CAWSVDYSPLHF. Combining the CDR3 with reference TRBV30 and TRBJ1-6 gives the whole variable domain SQTIHQWPATLVQPVGSPLSLECTVEGTSNPNLYWYRQAAGRGLQLLFYSVGIGQISSEVPQNLSASRPQDRQFILSSKKLLLSDSGFYLCAWSVDYSPLHFGNGTRLTVT.

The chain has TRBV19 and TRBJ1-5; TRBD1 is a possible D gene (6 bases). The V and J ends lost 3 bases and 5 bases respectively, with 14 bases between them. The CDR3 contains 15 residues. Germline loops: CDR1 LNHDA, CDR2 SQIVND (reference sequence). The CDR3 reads CASSIFLGADQPQHF. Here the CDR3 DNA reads TGTGCCAGTAGTATCTTCTTGGGGGCGGATCAGCCCCAGCATTTT.

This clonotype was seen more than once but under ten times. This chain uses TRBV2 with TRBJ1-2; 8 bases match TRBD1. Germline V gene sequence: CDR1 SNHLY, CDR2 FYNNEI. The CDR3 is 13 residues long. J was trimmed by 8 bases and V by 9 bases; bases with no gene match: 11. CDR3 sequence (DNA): TGTGCCAGAGCGACAGGGGCAGCGGGAGGCTACACCTTC. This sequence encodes CARATGAAGGYTF.

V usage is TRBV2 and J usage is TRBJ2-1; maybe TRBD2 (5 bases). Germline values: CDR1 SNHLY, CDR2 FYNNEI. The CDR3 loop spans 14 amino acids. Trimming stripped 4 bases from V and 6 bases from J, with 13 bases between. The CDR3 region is CASSGELGRNEQFF. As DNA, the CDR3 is TGTGCCAGCAGTGGAGAACTAGGACGCAATGAGCAGTTCTTC. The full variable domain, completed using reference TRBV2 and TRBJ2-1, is EPEVTQTPSHQVTQMGQEVILRCVPISNHLYFYWYRQILGQKVEFLVSFYNNEISEKSEIFDDQFSVERPDGSNFTLKIRSTKLEDSAMYFCASSGELGRNEQFFGPGTRLTVL.

The CDR3 region is CASSDSDSTDTQYF. CDR3 nucleotide sequence: TGTGCCAGCAGTGACTCGGACAGCACAGATACGCAGTATTTT. The chain recombines TRBV6-4 with TRBJ2-3; D is undetermined. The V end lost 0 bases, the J end lost 0 bases, and 4 bases lay between the germline ends. CDR1 is MRHNA and CDR2 is SNTAGT in the germline V gene. The CDR3 spans 14 residues.

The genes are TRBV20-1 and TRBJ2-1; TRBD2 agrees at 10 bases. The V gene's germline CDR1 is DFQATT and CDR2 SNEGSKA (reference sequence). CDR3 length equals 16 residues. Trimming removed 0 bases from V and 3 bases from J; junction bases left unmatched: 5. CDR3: CSAREVSGRLYNEQFF. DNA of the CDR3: TGCAGTGCTAGAGAGGTTAGCGGGAGGCTCTACAATGAGCAGTTCTTC.

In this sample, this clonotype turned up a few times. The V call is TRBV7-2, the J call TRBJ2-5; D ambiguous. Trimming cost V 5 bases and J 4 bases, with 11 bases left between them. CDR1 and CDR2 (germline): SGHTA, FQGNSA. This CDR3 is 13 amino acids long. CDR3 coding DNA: TGTGCCAGCAGCCGATCAGCCACAGAGACCCAGTACTTC. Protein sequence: CASSRSATETQYF.

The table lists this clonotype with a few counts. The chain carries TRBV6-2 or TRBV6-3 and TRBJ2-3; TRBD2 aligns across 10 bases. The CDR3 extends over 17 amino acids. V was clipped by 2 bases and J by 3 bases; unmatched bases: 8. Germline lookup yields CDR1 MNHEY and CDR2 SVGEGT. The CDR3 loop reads CASSYDLAGGGTDTQYF. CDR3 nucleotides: TGTGCCAGCAGTTACGATTTAGCGGGAGGTGGGACAGATACGCAGTATTTT.

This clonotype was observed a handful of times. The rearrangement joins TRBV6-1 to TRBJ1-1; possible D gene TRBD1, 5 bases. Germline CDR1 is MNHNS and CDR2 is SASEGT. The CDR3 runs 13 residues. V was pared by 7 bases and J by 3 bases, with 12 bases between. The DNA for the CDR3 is TGTGCCAGCACGAGGAGGGGCTACACTGAAGCTTTCTTT. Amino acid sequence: CASTRRGYTEAFF.

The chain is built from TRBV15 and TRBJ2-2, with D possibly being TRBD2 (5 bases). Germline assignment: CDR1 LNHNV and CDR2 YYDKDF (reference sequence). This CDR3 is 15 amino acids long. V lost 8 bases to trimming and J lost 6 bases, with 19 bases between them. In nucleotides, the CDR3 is TGTGCCACCGCCCCCAGAGGGAGTTCCGCCGGGGAGCTGTTTTTT. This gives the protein CATAPRGSSAGELFF.

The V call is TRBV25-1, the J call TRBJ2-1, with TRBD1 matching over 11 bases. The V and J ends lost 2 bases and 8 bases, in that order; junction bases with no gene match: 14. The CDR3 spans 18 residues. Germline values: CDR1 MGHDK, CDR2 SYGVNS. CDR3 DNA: TGTGCCAGCAGTGAAACCTTAGGACAGGGGGCTTCCAAGGATGAGCAGTTCTTC. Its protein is CASSETLGQGASKDEQFF.

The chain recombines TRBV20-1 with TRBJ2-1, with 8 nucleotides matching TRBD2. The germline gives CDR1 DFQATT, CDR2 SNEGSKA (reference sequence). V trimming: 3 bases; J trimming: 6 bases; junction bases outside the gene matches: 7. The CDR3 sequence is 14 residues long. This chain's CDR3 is CSASRLASGNEQFF. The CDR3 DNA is TGCAGTGCTAGTCGACTAGCGTCGGGCAATGAGCAGTTCTTC.

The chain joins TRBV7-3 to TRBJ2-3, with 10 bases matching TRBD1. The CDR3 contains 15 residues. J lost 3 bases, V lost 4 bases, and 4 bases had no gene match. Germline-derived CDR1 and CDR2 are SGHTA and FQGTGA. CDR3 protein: CASSSTGGGTDTQYF. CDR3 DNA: TGTGCCAGCAGCTCGACAGGGGGCGGAACAGATACGCAGTATTTT.

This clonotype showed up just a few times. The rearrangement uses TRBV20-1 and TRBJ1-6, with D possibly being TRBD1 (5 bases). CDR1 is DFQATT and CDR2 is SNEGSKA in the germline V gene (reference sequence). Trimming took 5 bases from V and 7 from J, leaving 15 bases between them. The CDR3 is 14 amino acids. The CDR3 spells CSASTPGSNSPLHF. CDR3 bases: TGCAGTGCTTCGACCCCAGGGTCCAATTCACCCCTCCACTTT.

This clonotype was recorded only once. The CDR3 coding sequence is TGCAGCGTTGATGAAGGGGCCGGGCAGTTCTTC. It specifies CSVDEGAGQFF. The rearrangement links TRBV29-1 to TRBJ2-1; the D gene is possibly TRBD1 (5 bases). CDR3 size: 11 residues. From germline, CDR1 is SQVTM and CDR2 ANQGSEA. V gave up 3 bases and J gave up 12 bases, with 12 bases separating them.

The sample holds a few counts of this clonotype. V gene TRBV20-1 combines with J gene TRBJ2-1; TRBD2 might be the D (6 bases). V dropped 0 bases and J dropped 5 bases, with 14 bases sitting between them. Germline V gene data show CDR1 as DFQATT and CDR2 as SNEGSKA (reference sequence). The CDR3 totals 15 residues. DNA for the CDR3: TGCAGTGCTAGAGATCCGGGGGAGTCCCACAATGAGCAGTTCTTC. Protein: CSARDPGESHNEQFF.

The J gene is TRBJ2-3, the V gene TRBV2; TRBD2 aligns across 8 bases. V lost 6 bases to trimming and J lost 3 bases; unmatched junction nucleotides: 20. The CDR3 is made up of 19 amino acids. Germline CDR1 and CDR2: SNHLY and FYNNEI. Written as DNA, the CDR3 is TGTGCCAGCAGCGTCCCTAGCGGGTGGGTTGACGCCACAACAGATACGCAGTATTTT. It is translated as CASSVPSGWVDATTDTQYF.